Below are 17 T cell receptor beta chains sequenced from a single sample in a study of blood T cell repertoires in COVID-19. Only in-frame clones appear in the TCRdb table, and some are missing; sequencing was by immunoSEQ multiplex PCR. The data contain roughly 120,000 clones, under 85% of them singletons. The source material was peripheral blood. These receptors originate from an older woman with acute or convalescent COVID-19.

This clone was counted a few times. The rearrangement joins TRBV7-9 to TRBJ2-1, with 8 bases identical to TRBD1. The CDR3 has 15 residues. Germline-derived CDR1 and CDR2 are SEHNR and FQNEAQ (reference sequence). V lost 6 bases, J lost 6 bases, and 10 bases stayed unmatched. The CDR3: CASSPGTGRLNEQFF. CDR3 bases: TGTGCCAGCAGTCCCGGGACAGGACGTCTCAATGAGCAGTTCTTC.

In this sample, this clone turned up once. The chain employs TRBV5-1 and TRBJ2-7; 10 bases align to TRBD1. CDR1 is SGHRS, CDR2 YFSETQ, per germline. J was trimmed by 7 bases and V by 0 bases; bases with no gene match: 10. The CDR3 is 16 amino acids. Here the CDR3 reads CASSLEVRDRGGEQYF. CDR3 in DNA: TGCGCCAGCAGCTTGGAGGTGAGGGACAGGGGTGGTGAGCAGTACTTC.

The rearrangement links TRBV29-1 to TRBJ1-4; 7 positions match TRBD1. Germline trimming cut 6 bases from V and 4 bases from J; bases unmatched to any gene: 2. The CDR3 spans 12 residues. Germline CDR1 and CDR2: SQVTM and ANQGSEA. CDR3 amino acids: CSVGQSNEKLFF. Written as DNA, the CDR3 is TGCAGCGTGGGACAGAGTAATGAAAAACTGTTTTTT. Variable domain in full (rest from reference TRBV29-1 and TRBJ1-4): SAVISQKPSRDICQRGTSLTIQCQVDSQVTMMFWYRQQPGQSLTLIATANQGSEATYESGFVIDKFPISRPNLTFSTLTVSNMSPEDSSIYLCSVGQSNEKLFFGSGTQLSVL.

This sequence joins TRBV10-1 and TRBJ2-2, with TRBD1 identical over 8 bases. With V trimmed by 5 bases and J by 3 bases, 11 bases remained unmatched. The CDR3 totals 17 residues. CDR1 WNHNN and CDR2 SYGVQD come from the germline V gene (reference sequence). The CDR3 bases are TGCGCCAGCAGTCCGAACCCGGGACAGGAGCACACCGGGGAGCTGTTTTTT. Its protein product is CASSPNPGQEHTGELFF.

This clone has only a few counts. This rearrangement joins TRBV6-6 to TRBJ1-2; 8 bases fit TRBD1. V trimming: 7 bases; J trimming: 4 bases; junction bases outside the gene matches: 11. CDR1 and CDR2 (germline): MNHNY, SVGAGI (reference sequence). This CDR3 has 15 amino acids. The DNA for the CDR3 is TGTGCCAGCATCCCGGGACAGGCCAGTTTCTATGGCTACACCTTC. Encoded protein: CASIPGQASFYGYTF.

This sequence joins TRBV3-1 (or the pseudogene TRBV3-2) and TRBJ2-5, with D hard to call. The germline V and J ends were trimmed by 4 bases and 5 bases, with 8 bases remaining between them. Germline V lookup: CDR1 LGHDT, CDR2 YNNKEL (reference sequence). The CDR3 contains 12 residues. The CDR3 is CASSRLRETQYF. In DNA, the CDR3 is TGTGCCAGCAGCCGCCTTCGGGAGACCCAGTACTTC.

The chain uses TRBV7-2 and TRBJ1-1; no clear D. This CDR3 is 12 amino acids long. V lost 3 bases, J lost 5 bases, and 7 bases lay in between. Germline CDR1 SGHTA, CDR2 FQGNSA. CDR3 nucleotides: TGTGCCAGCAGCTTTCCGGGGACTGAAGCTTTCTTT. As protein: CASSFPGTEAFF.

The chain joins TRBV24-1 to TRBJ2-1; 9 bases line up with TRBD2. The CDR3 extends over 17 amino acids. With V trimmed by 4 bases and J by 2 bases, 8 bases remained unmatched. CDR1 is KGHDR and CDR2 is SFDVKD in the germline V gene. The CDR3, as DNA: TGTGCCACCAGTGACCAAGGCGGGGGGGTGACCTACAATGAGCAGTTCTTC. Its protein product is CATSDQGGGVTYNEQFF.

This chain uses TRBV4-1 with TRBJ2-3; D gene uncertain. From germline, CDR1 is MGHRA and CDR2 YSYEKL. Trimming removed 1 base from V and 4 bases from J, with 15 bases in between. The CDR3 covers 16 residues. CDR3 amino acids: CASSQGGLQRADTQYF. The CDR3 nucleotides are TGCGCCAGCAGCCAAGGTGGGCTCCAGAGAGCAGATACGCAGTATTTT.

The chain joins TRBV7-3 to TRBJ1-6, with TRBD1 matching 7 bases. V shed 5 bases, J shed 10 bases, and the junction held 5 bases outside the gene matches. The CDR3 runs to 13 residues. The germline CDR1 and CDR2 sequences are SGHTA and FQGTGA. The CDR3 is CASSPRQGSPLHF. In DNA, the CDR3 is TGTGCCAGCAGCCCACGACAGGGATCACCCCTCCACTTT. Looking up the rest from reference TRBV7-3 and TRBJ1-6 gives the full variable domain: GAGVSQTPSNKVTEKGKYVELRCDPISGHTALYWYRQSLGQGPEFLIYFQGTGAADDSGLPNDRFFAVRPEGSVSTLKIQRTERGDSAVYLCASSPRQGSPLHFGNGTRLTVT.

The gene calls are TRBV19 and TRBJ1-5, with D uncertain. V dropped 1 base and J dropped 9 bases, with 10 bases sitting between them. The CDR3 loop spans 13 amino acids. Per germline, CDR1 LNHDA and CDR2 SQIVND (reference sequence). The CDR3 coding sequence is TGTGCCAGTAGTATAGGTACGGAGGGGCCCCAGCATTTT. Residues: CASSIGTEGPQHF.

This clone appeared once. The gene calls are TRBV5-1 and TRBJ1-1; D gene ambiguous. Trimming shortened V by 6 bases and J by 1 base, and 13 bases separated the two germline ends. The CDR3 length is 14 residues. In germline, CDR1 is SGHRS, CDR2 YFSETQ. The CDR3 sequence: CASTEGPQNTEAFF. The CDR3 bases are TGCGCCAGCACCGAGGGTCCCCAGAACACTGAAGCTTTCTTT.

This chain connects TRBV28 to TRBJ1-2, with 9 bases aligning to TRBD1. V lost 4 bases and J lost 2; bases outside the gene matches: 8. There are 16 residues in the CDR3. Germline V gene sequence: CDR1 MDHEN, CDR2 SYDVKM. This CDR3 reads CASSSWDRATNYGYTF. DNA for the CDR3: TGTGCCAGCAGTTCCTGGGACAGGGCGACCAACTATGGCTACACCTTC.

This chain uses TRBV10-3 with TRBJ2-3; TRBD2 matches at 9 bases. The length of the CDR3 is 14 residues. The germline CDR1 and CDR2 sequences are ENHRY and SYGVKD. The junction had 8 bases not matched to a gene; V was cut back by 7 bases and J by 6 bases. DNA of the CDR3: TGTGCCATCAACGATGCGGGGGGGCGGGATACGCAGTATTTT. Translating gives CAINDAGGRDTQYF.

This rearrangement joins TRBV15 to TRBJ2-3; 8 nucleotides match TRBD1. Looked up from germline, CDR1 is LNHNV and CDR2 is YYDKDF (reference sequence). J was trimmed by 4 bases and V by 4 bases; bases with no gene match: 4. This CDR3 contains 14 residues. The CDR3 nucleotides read TGTGCCACCAGCACTGGACAGGGATCAGATACGCAGTATTTT. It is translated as CATSTGQGSDTQYF. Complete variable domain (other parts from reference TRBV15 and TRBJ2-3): DAMVIQNPRYQVTQFGKPVTLSCSQTLNHNVMYWYQQKSSQAPKLLFHYYDKDFNNEADTPDNFQSRRPNTSFCFLDIRSPGLGDTAMYLCATSTGQGSDTQYFGPGTRLTVL.

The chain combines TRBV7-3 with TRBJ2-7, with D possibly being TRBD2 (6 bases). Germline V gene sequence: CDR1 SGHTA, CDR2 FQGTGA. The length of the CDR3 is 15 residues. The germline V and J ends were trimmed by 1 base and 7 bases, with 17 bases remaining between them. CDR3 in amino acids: CASSLSRDSPGEQYF. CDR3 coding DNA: TGTGCCAGCAGCTTAAGTCGGGACTCACCGGGGGAGCAGTACTTC.

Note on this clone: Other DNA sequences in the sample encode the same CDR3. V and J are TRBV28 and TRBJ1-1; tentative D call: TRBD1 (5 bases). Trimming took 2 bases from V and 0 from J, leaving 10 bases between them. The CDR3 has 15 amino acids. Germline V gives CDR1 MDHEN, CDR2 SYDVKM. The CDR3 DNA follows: TGTGCCAGCAGTTTAGGAGGGACGATGAACACTGAAGCTTTCTTT. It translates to CASSLGGTMNTEAFF. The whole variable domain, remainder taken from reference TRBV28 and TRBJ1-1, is DVKVTQSSRYLVKRTGEKVFLECVQDMDHENMFWYRQDPGLGLRLIYFSYDVKMKEKGDIPEGYSVSREKKERFSLILESASTNQTSMYLCASSLGGTMNTEAFFGQGTRLTVV.